Listed below are T cell receptor beta chains from one sample, sequenced in a study of regulatory T cells in long-lasting Graves disease. TCRdb used MiXCR to reprocess the multiplex PCR reads, holding one entry per CDR3 protein. This table holds 400,000 to 450,000 distinct CDR3 sequences, approximately 16% found once. The same data also went into a second study, on T cells in Graves' hyperthyroidism and ophthalmopathy.

The sequencing here drew on peripheral blood mononuclear cells (PBMCs), taken at new diagnosis, from a patient treated with antithyroid drugs. Source of these receptors: a woman aged 25 to 39 with Graves disease. Both conserved end residues are part of each CDR3. The D gene is left open where the match is weak. Clone size is given for some rows only: seen once, a few or many times, or a class if the clone is expanded.

j_call,clone_size,v_call,d_call,cdr3_nt,cdr3_aa
TRBJ2-3,many,TRBV20-1,TRBD2,TGCAGTGCTATCAGCGGGGGTCGCACAGATACGCAGTATTTT,CSAISGGRTDTQYF
TRBJ2-3,many,TRBV6-1,TRBD2,TGTGCCAGCAGTGCGACTAGCGGGAGGGCCAGAGATACGCAGTATTTT,CASSATSGRARDTQYF
TRBJ2-1,few,TRBV6-1,TRBD2,TGTGCCAGCAGTCCCCGGACTAGCGGGAGAGTGCAGTTCTTC,CASSPRTSGRVQFF
TRBJ2-1,many,TRBV11-2,TRBD1,TGTGCCAGCAGCAATCCCGACAGGGGGTTCTACAATGAGCAGTTCTTC,CASSNPDRGFYNEQFF
TRBJ2-2,many,TRBV2,TRBD1,TGTGCCAGCCATCCCAGGGGGCGCGGTATCGGGGAGCTGTTTTTT,CASHPRGRGIGELFF
TRBJ1-4,.,TRBV27,.,TGTGCCAGCAGCTTTTGGGGGGAGAGGCTGTTTTTT,CASSFWGERLFF
TRBJ1-6,few,TRBV9,.,TGTGCCAGCAGCGCCGGGGGGAGAAACGGTATAGGCTCACCCCTCCACTTT,CASSAGGRNGIGSPLHF
TRBJ2-5,few,TRBV19,.,TGTGCCAGTAGTCCGGGAGCCAACTGGGAGACCCAGTACTTC,CASSPGANWETQYF
TRBJ2-1,many,TRBV11-2,.,TGTGCCAGCAGCTTAGCATTAGCGGCCTACAATGAGCAGTTCTTC,CASSLALAAYNEQFF
TRBJ2-2,few,TRBV7-2,TRBD1,TGTGCCAGCAGCTTATCGACAGGGGGAATCACCGGGGAGCTGTTTTTT,CASSLSTGGITGELFF
TRBJ1-5,many,TRBV20-1,.,TGCAGTGGAGGGTGGGGGGATCAGCCCCAGCATTTT,CSGGWGDQPQHF
TRBJ2-2,.,TRBV19,.,TGTGCCAGTAGTATAGATGGCCCAACTTTTCATAGCGCGAACACCGGGGAGCTGTTTTTT,CASSIDGPTFHSANTGELFF
TRBJ2-1,few,TRBV28,TRBD1,TGTGCCAGCAGTTCTCCGGGACAGGGGCGGGGGGAGTTCTTC,CASSSPGQGRGEFF
TRBJ2-5,.,TRBV24-1,TRBD2,TGTGCCACCAGTGATCTCGGACTAGAATCTCAAGAGGCCCAGTACTTC,CATSDLGLESQEAQYF
TRBJ2-1,many,TRBV27,TRBD2,TGTGCCAGCAGCCGTGGGCTGGGACTAGCGGGTTTTAATGAGCAGTTCTTC,CASSRGLGLAGFNEQFF
TRBJ1-4,few,TRBV7-9,TRBD1,TGTGCCAGCCGTCAGGGGGCTGTGACTAATGAAAAACTGTTTTTT,CASRQGAVTNEKLFF
TRBJ1-3,few,TRBV18,.,TGTGCCAGCTCACCGGATAAGGCGAGAAACACCATATATTTT,CASSPDKARNTIYF
TRBJ2-1,many,TRBV27,.,TGTGCCAGCAGTTTATCTGCGAGCGGAGTGGGCAATGAGCAGTTCTTC,CASSLSASGVGNEQFF
TRBJ2-1,.,TRBV15,TRBD2,TGTGCCACCAGCAGAGAAGCGGGGACTAGCGGGCATTACAATGAGCAGTTCTTC,CATSREAGTSGHYNEQFF
TRBJ2-5,.,TRBV10-1,.,TGCGCCAGCAGTTCGGACCAACAAGGGACCCAGTACTTC,CASSSDQQGTQYF
TRBJ2-7,.,TRBV5-1,TRBD1,TGCGCCAGCAGTAGGACAGGCGTGACTCTACGCTACGAGCAGTACTTC,CASSRTGVTLRYEQYF
TRBJ2-1,many,TRBV18,.,TGTGCCAGCTCACCACCGCTGTTGGTAGACTCCTACAATGAGCAGTTCTTC,CASSPPLLVDSYNEQFF
TRBJ2-7,few,TRBV4-3,TRBD1,TGCGCCAGCAGCCAACTTCGGACAGGGATTTCCTACGAGCAGTACTTC,CASSQLRTGISYEQYF
TRBJ1-5,.,TRBV3-1,.,TGTGCCAGCAGCCCGAAAGACCTGGGAGAGCCCCAGCATTTT,CASSPKDLGEPQHF
TRBJ2-1,.,TRBV7-9,.,TGTGCCAGCAGCTTAGATCTGCGGGTGAATGAGCAGTTCTTC,CASSLDLRVNEQFF
TRBJ2-7,many,TRBV6-1,.,TGTGCCAGCAGCCCCGGTCGCGAGCAGTACTTC,CASSPGREQYF
TRBJ2-7,many,TRBV12-3/TRBV12-4,TRBD1,TGTGCCAGCAGCGCGACAGGGGGCCCCTACGAGCAGTACTTC,CASSATGGPYEQYF
TRBJ2-3,.,TRBV9,.,TGTGCCAGCACGTCCCCAGGGGTCACAGATACGCAGTATTTT,CASTSPGVTDTQYF
TRBJ2-3,.,TRBV7-3,TRBD1,TGTGCCAGCAGCTTCGACTCAGGGGGTTCAGATACGCAGTATTTT,CASSFDSGGSDTQYF
TRBJ1-5,.,TRBV28,TRBD1,TGTGCCAGCAGTATCCCTCCCGGGACAGGGCCCGGACAGCCCCAGCATTTT,CASSIPPGTGPGQPQHF
TRBJ2-7,few,TRBV13,.,TGTGCCAGCAGCTTAGGACAGGGAATGGCCTACGAGCAGTACTTC,CASSLGQGMAYEQYF
TRBJ1-2,.,TRBV4-1,TRBD1,TGCGCCAGCAGCCAAGATATAAGGCAGGGGGCTTTTGGCTACACCTTC,CASSQDIRQGAFGYTF
TRBJ2-5,many,TRBV9,.,TGTGCCAGCAGCGTAGAACCACAGGGTGAGACCCAGTACTTC,CASSVEPQGETQYF